This passage covers 28 T cell receptor beta chains from one sample sequenced in a study of shared clonotypes between healthy human individuals. Clones were read by immunoSEQ multiplex PCR, and TCRdb kept only the in-frame ones, dropping some. Among more than 2,000,000 clones, over 85% were seen once, and the ten largest hold about 0.39%. What was sequenced was naive CD4+ T cells from PBMCs. The subset denotes: CD45RA+ positively selected. The receptors stem from a man in his late teens or twenties in good health. Some clones in this sample may be carry-over from other donors' samples.

The genes are TRBV15 and TRBJ2-5, with D maybe TRBD2 (6 bases). Germline CDR1 and CDR2: LNHNV and YYDKDF (reference sequence). The CDR3 totals 17 residues. V lost 1 base to trimming and J lost 3 bases, with 18 bases between them. The CDR3 region is CATSRARVGTGEETQYF. CDR3 sequence (DNA): TGTGCCACCAGCAGAGCTAGGGTAGGAACGGGAGAAGAGACCCAGTACTTC.

The gene calls are TRBV21-1 and TRBJ1-5; the table names TRBD1, a call not compared with the DNA. TRBV21-1 is deemed a pseudogene. This CDR3 has 12 residues. CDR3 region: CASSKVTGAQHF. The CDR3 DNA sequence: TGTGCCAGCAGCAAAGTGACAGGAGCCCAGCATTTT.

The V gene is TRBV28, the J gene TRBJ1-1; D gene unclear. The V gene lost 3 bases and the J gene lost 3 bases, with 14 bases spanning the gap. CDR3 length equals 15 residues. Germline assignment: CDR1 MDHEN and CDR2 SYDVKM. CDR3 in DNA: TGTGCCAGCAGTTTTCGAGAGGGTGGGGACACTGAAGCTTTCTTT. Its protein is CASSFREGGDTEAFF.

The rearrangement joins TRBV7-8 to TRBJ2-7, with D perhaps TRBD1 or TRBD2 (5 bases each). Germline V gene data show CDR1 as SGHVS and CDR2 as FQNEAQ. The V end was cut by 0 bases, the J end by 6 bases, with 12 bases between. This CDR3 comprises 14 residues. CDR3 amino acids: CASSLAQGRSEQYF. The DNA of the CDR3 is TGTGCCAGCAGCTTAGCGCAGGGACGTAGCGAGCAGTACTTC.

This chain uses TRBV7-8 with TRBJ2-7; D is possibly TRBD2 (5 bases). CDR3 length: 15 amino acids. Trimming stripped 2 bases from V and 5 bases from J, with 16 bases between. The V gene's germline CDR1 is SGHVS and CDR2 FQNEAQ. The DNA of the CDR3 is TGTGCCAGCAGCTTATTCATTGCCCGGCGGGACGAGCAGTACTTC. This codes for CASSLFIARRDEQYF.

Worth noting for this clone: The same CDR3 also results from other DNA sequences found in this sample. The chain uses TRBV2 and TRBJ1-1, with D possibly TRBD1 on 5 matching bases. The V end lost 5 bases, the J end lost 1 base, and 11 bases lay between the germline ends. Per germline, CDR1 SNHLY and CDR2 FYNNEI. This CDR3 has 14 amino acids. CDR3 amino acids: CASSLVGGNTEAFF. DNA of the CDR3: TGTGCCAGCAGTTTGGTTGGGGGGAACACTGAAGCTTTCTTT.

This sequence joins TRBV7-2 and TRBJ2-5; 7 bases align to TRBD2. CDR1 is SGHTA and CDR2 is FQGNSA in the germline V gene. The J segment lost 5 bases and the V segment lost 1 base, leaving 13 bases of the junction unmatched. This CDR3 is 17 amino acids long. This chain's CDR3 is CASSLGRTSDQKETQYF. The CDR3 DNA reads TGTGCCAGCAGCTTAGGGAGAACTAGCGATCAAAAGGAGACCCAGTACTTC.

The chain combines TRBV10-3 with TRBJ2-7; a possible D gene is TRBD1 (6 bases). V lost 5 bases and J 7 bases, leaving 12 bases between the germline ends. Per the germline V gene, CDR1 is ENHRY and CDR2 is SYGVKD. This CDR3 region has 12 residues. CDR3 region: CAISPTGREQYF. The CDR3 nucleotides read TGTGCCATCAGTCCGACAGGAAGAGAGCAGTACTTC.

This sequence joins TRBV7-9 and TRBJ2-3, with 7 bases matching TRBD2. Losses at the gene ends were 4 bases for V and 7 bases for J; bases not matched to a gene: 20. The V gene's germline CDR1 is SEHNR and CDR2 FQNEAQ (reference sequence). This CDR3 spans 18 amino acids. The CDR3 sequence: CASSSGELRGNQFYTQYF. The CDR3 DNA sequence: TGTGCCAGCAGCTCCGGGGAATTGCGGGGGAACCAATTCTATACGCAGTATTTT.

In DNA form, the CDR3 reads TGTGCCAGCTCACCGAGCGGGGGGTCCTACGAGCAGTACTTC. This gives the protein CASSPSGGSYEQYF. The chain joins TRBV18 to TRBJ2-7; TRBD2 matches 9 bases. The germline CDR1 and CDR2 sequences are KGHSH and LQKENI. V lost 3 bases and J lost 1; bases outside the gene matches: 1. There are 14 residues in the CDR3.

This clone was counted between two and nine times. The chain employs TRBV20-1 and TRBJ1-1; D gene uncertain. Germline V gene data show CDR1 as DFQATT and CDR2 as SNEGSKA (reference sequence). With 2 bases removed from V and 1 base from J, the gap between germline ends came to 2 bases. The CDR3 length is 11 residues. This CDR3 reads CSARWNTEAFF. Written as DNA, the CDR3 is TGCAGTGCTAGATGGAACACTGAAGCTTTCTTT.

V gene TRBV28 combines with J gene TRBJ1-4; 7 bases map to TRBD1. Trimming took 4 bases from V and 8 from J; bases not matched to a gene: 10. From germline, CDR1 is MDHEN and CDR2 SYDVKM. The CDR3 is 15 residues long. The CDR3 loop is CASSYKTGYGEKLFF. The CDR3 nucleotides are TGTGCCAGCAGTTACAAGACAGGGTATGGAGAAAAACTGTTTTTT.

This rearrangement joins TRBV10-3 to TRBJ2-3, with a weak D call TRBD2 (6 bases). There are 15 residues in the CDR3. Germline-derived CDR1 and CDR2 are ENHRY and SYGVKD. Trimming took 0 bases from V and 2 from J, leaving 9 bases between them. The CDR3 DNA sequence: TGTGCCATCAGTGAGTCCGGGGGAAACACAGATACGCAGTATTTT. This gives the protein CAISESGGNTDTQYF.

The chain has TRBV14 and TRBJ2-7; TRBD2 matches 10 bases. Germline V gene sequence: CDR1 SGHDN, CDR2 FVKESK. The J segment lost 6 bases and the V segment lost 0 bases, leaving 11 bases of the junction unmatched. The CDR3 runs 17 residues. CDR3 sequence: CASSQDYPSGRLAEQYF. The CDR3 DNA follows: TGTGCCAGCAGCCAAGATTATCCTAGCGGGAGATTGGCCGAGCAGTACTTC.

This rearrangement joins TRBV19 to TRBJ1-5, with D possibly being TRBD1 (5 bases). Germline V CDR1 and CDR2: LNHDA, SQIVND (reference sequence). Trimming removed 3 bases from V and 7 bases from J, with 13 bases in between. CDR3 length equals 14 residues. The CDR3 loop is CASSINTGGQPQHF. In nucleotides, the CDR3 is TGTGCCAGTAGTATTAATACGGGGGGACAGCCCCAGCATTTT.

The chain recombines TRBV5-1 with TRBJ2-7; D not certain. CDR1 and CDR2 (germline): SGHRS, YFSETQ. The CDR3 covers 12 residues. Trimming stripped 4 bases from V and 1 base from J, with 6 bases between. The CDR3 is CASSPLSYEQYF. DNA for the CDR3: TGCGCCAGCAGCCCCCTTTCCTACGAGCAGTACTTC.

The sample holds a few counts of this clone. This rearrangement joins TRBV25-1 to TRBJ1-2; a weak D match, TRBD1 (6 bases). The CDR3 length is 16 residues. Germline V CDR1 and CDR2: MGHDK, SYGVNS. Trimming pared 3 bases from V and 1 base from J, leaving 15 bases between. The CDR3 region has the DNA TGTGCCAGCAGTGAGGGGGGCGGGTCCGGTAACTATGGCTACACCTTC. Translated, it gives CASSEGGGSGNYGYTF.

The chain joins TRBV29-1 to TRBJ1-5; 7 positions match TRBD1. CDR1 and CDR2 (germline): SQVTM, ANQGSEA. The CDR3 consists of 14 residues. Germline trimming cut 4 bases from V and 1 base from J; bases unmatched to any gene: 4. In DNA, the CDR3 is TGCAGCGTTGTTCCAGGGGGGAGCAATCAGCCCCAGCATTTT. Its protein is CSVVPGGSNQPQHF.

The chain couples TRBV7-2 to TRBJ1-1; D is perhaps TRBD1 (6 bases). The V end lost 4 bases, the J end lost 1 base, and 10 bases lay between the germline ends. The germline V gene has CDR1 SGHTA and CDR2 FQGNSA. The CDR3 extends over 14 amino acids. CDR3: CASSWGRGNTEAFF. The CDR3 nucleotides are TGTGCCAGCAGCTGGGGGCGGGGGAACACTGAAGCTTTCTTT.

V gene TRBV18 combines with J gene TRBJ1-2, with D possibly being TRBD1 (5 bases). Trimming stripped 4 bases from V and 6 bases from J, with 12 bases between. From germline, CDR1 is KGHSH and CDR2 LQKENI. This CDR3 has 13 amino acids. The CDR3 bases are TGTGCCAGCTCACTAAGACAGTTCGATGGCTACACCTTC. Translated, it gives CASSLRQFDGYTF.

The genes are TRBV7-2 and TRBJ2-2; weak D call: TRBD1 (6 bases). The CDR3 totals 16 residues. CDR1 is SGHTA, CDR2 FQGNSA, per germline. The germline V and J ends were trimmed by 4 bases and 4 bases, with 16 bases remaining between them. The CDR3 DNA follows: TGTGCCAGCAGCTCATTTGGGGGCGCGAGCACCGGGGAGCTGTTTTTT. Its translation is CASSSFGGASTGELFF.

The chain links TRBV10-1 to TRBJ2-7; no firm D call. The length of the CDR3 is 14 residues. Germline V gene sequence: CDR1 WNHNN, CDR2 SYGVQD (reference sequence). V lost 0 bases to trimming and J lost 10 bases, with 16 bases between them. This chain's CDR3 is CASSESLAAQSQYF. In nucleotides, the CDR3 is TGCGCCAGCAGTGAGTCGTTGGCAGCCCAAAGTCAGTACTTC.

This clone was observed once. J is TRBJ1-4 and V is TRBV5-4; tentatively, D is TRBD1 (5 bases). The germline V and J ends were trimmed by 3 bases and 8 bases, with 14 bases remaining between them. The CDR3 has 14 residues. In germline, CDR1 is SGHNT, CDR2 YYREEE (reference sequence). The CDR3 coding sequence is TGTGCCAGCAGCTCCCCTGGGGGGGAAGAAAAACTGTTTTTT. The encoded protein is CASSSPGGEEKLFF. Full variable domain (remainder filled in from reference TRBV5-4 and TRBJ1-4): ETGVTQSPTHLIKTRGQQVTLRCSSQSGHNTVSWYQQALGQGPQFIFQYYREEENGRGNFPPRFSGLQFPNYSSELNVNALELDDSALYLCASSSPGGEEKLFFGSGTQLSVL.

This chain joins TRBV6-1 and TRBJ1-2; TRBD1 agrees at 7 bases. This CDR3 comprises 15 residues. Germline V gives CDR1 MNHNS, CDR2 SASEGT. The V and J ends lost 3 bases and 5 bases, in that order; junction bases with no gene match: 9. The chain's CDR3 is CASSDERQGIYGYTF. CDR3 sequence (DNA): TGTGCCAGCAGTGATGAAAGACAGGGAATATATGGCTACACCTTC.

This chain joins TRBV9 and TRBJ2-3, with D unclear. Trimming took 0 bases from V and 2 from J, leaving 10 bases between them. This CDR3 spans 15 amino acids. Germline-derived CDR1 and CDR2 are SGDLS and YYNGEE. DNA of the CDR3: TGTGCCAGCAGCGTAGTACAAGGTTACACAGATACGCAGTATTTT. Translation gives CASSVVQGYTDTQYF.

The V gene is TRBV10-3, the J gene TRBJ2-2, with D unresolved. Trimming removed 3 bases at V and 4 bases at J, with 15 bases between. Germline V gene data show CDR1 as ENHRY and CDR2 as SYGVKD. CDR3 length: 16 amino acids. The CDR3 sequence is CAISDRQTRGTGELFF. In DNA, the CDR3 is TGTGCCATCAGTGATCGGCAGACTCGAGGCACCGGGGAGCTGTTTTTT.

V usage is TRBV15 and J usage is TRBJ1-1; 8 bases line up with TRBD1. The V segment lost 4 bases and the J segment 7 bases; nucleotides outside the gene matches: 8. Germline V gene lookup returns CDR1 LNHNV and CDR2 YYDKDF (reference sequence). The CDR3 covers 14 residues. The CDR3 DNA follows: TGTGCCACCAGCAACAGGGGGGGAGCAGATGAAGCTTTCTTT. Amino acids: CATSNRGGADEAFF.

The gene calls are TRBV9 and TRBJ2-1; D not certain. V gave up 0 bases and J gave up 9 bases, with 10 bases separating them. This CDR3 is 13 amino acids long. Germline CDR1 and CDR2: SGDLS and YYNGEE. The CDR3 reads CASSVGGLTEQFF. CDR3 DNA: TGTGCCAGCAGCGTAGGTGGGTTGACTGAGCAGTTCTTC.